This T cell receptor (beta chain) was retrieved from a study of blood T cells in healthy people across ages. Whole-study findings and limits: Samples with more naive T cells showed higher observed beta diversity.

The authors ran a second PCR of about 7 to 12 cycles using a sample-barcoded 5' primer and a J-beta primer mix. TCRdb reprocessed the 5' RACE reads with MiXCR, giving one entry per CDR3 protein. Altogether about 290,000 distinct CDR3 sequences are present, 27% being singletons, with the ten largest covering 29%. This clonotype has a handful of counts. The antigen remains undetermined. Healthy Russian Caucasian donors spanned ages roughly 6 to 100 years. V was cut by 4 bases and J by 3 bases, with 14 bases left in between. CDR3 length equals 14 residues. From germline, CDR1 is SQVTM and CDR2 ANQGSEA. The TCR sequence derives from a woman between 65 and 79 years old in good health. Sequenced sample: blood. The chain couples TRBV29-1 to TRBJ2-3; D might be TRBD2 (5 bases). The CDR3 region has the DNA TGCAGCGTTGGTGTCCGGGAATGGACAGATACGCAGTATTTT. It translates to CSVGVREWTDTQYF.